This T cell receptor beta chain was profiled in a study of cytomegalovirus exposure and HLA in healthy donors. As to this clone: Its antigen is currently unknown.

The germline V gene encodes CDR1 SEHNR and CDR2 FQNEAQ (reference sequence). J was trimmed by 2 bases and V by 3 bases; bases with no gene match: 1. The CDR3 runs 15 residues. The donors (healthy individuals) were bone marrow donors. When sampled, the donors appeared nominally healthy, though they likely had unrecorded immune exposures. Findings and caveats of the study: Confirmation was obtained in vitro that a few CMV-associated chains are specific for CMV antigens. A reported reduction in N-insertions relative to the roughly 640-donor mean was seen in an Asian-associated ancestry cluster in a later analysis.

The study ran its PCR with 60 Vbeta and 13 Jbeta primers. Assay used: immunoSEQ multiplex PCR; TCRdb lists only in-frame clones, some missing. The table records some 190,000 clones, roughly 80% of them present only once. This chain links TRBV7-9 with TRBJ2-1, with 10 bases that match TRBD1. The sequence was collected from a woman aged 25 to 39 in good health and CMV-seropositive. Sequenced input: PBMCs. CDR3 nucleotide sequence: TGTGCCAGCAGCTTGGACAGGGGGGCCTACAATGAGCAGTTCTTC. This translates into CASSLDRGAYNEQFF.